The rows below give T cell receptor beta chains drawn from one sample of a study of blood T cell repertoires in COVID-19. This table comes from immunoSEQ multiplex PCR, and its TCRdb copy is limited to in-frame clones, with some not included. The top ten hold approximately 8.7% of the sample, which has around 200,000 clones, roughly 77% seen once. Material for sequencing was PBMCs or T cells enriched from blood (not recorded which). The receptors originated from a man aged 40-49 years who had recovered from COVID-19. Each CDR3 is given with its conserved first and last residue.

v_call: TRBV10-1
cdr3_aa: CASSEGGIEQPQHF

v_call: TRBV7-9
cdr3_aa: CASSLEWGDNSPLHF

v_call: TRBV6-1
cdr3_aa: CASSEDYWYRGLDSPLHF

v_call: TRBV29-1
cdr3_aa: CSAAAYRGSNYGYTF

v_call: TRBV5-6
cdr3_aa: CASSLDAVYGYTF

v_call: TRBV10-3
cdr3_aa: CAISEFQAGGELFF

v_call: TRBV2
cdr3_aa: CASIGRQGSPLHF

v_call: TRBV12-3/TRBV12-4
cdr3_aa: CASSDQGFQPQHF

v_call: TRBV5-1
cdr3_aa: CASSLGGWQGLSYNEQFF

v_call: TRBV19
cdr3_aa: CASTPGGPYNSPLHF

v_call: TRBV7-7
cdr3_aa: CASSLLAGGRGNEQFF

v_call: TRBV24-1
cdr3_aa: CATSDLSYTGELFF

v_call: TRBV27
cdr3_aa: CASSFRGSGNTIYF

v_call: TRBV6-5
cdr3_aa: CASSYQRATDTQYF

v_call: TRBV5-1
cdr3_aa: CASSLRDGGSGDTQYF

v_call: TRBV7-8
cdr3_aa: CASSAGTGQAYNEQFF

v_call: TRBV12-5
cdr3_aa: CASGGQANTEAFF

v_call: TRBV24-1
cdr3_aa: CATSDFPSGRETQYF

v_call: TRBV18
cdr3_aa: CASSPPGTTNEKLFF

v_call: TRBV11-2
cdr3_aa: CASSPYSSSYEQYF

v_call: TRBV10-2
cdr3_aa: CASSDRGRTGELFF

v_call: TRBV15
cdr3_aa: CATSWRHSYEQYF

v_call: TRBV19
cdr3_aa: CASTDQGADGYTF

v_call: TRBV15
cdr3_aa: CATSRRTGIYEQYF

v_call: TRBV12-5
cdr3_aa: CASGLATNTGELFF

v_call: TRBV13
cdr3_aa: CASSLGRSVRGPEGYTF

v_call: TRBV19
cdr3_aa: CASSPRTGSSYNSPLHF

v_call: TRBV11-3
cdr3_aa: CASSLARGQLFF

v_call: TRBV30
cdr3_aa: CAWSVKGAGGYTF

v_call: TRBV19
cdr3_aa: CASSDYRQGAAEAFF

v_call: TRBV9
cdr3_aa: CASSPHVGAISGTDTQYF

v_call: TRBV19
cdr3_aa: CASSIRGRGGYGYTF

v_call: TRBV25-1
cdr3_aa: CASSLSGGNSPLHF

v_call: TRBV13
cdr3_aa: CASSQGRDSYEQYF

v_call: TRBV11-3
cdr3_aa: CASSRGNTEAFF

v_call: TRBV27
cdr3_aa: CASSWAGFPPSTDTQYF

v_call: TRBV29-1
cdr3_aa: CSVDRHEALNTEAFF

v_call: TRBV7-3
cdr3_aa: CASSSPSGGRNEQFF

v_call: TRBV30
cdr3_aa: CAWSVGTTLNNEQFF

v_call: TRBV19
cdr3_aa: CASRDMGQDFYGYTF

v_call: TRBV2
cdr3_aa: CASSLGNNQPQHF

v_call: TRBV7-8
cdr3_aa: CASSLSRDSKEQFF

v_call: TRBV5-6
cdr3_aa: CASSPGGLALGELFF

v_call: TRBV9
cdr3_aa: CASSAWDRGNYEQYF

v_call: TRBV12-1
cdr3_aa: CASSFDGQGFAQPQHF

v_call: TRBV19
cdr3_aa: CASRHYSYNEQFF

v_call: TRBV7-2
cdr3_aa: CASSSLPGGSYEQYF

v_call: TRBV5-4
cdr3_aa: CASSFLAGSHTGELFF

v_call: TRBV13
cdr3_aa: CASSRGRGVEDTQYF

v_call: TRBV7-9
cdr3_aa: CASSLTGGTDTQYF

v_call: TRBV30
cdr3_aa: CAWSVGGSDYEQFF

v_call: TRBV19
cdr3_aa: CASTLSGRWGSEQFF

v_call: TRBV21-1
cdr3_aa: CASSSGAMEAFF

v_call: TRBV5-4
cdr3_aa: CASSAPLGRNTEAFF

v_call: TRBV2
cdr3_aa: CASLGGGGLGGEQFF

v_call: TRBV12-5
cdr3_aa: CASAASGSTDTQYF

v_call: TRBV15
cdr3_aa: CATRESLAGIVLFF